This T cell receptor beta chain was observed in a study of beta chain features in type 1 diabetes. For the study at large: Patients looked much like healthy donors when it came to age, gender and cell yields. Regarding the study as a whole: TCRB CDR3 length was moderately but significantly reduced in all four CD4+ subsets of Type 1 diabetes patients. Whether TCRB rearrangement is influenced by HLA type was left unresolved in this analysis.

Expressed TCRB transcripts got sequenced, as all isolated RNA was reverse transcribed. The repertoire was sequenced with immunoSEQ multiplex PCR; TCRdb's copy has only in-frame clones and lacks some. The sample contains some 250,000 clones, 25% to 35% of which appear only once. Germline CDR1 is SGHVS and CDR2 is FNYEAQ. CDR3 length equals 12 residues. V lost 5 bases to trimming and J lost 1 base, with 4 bases between them. This clone has more than one count but fewer than ten. Its antigen is as yet unknown. Sample: central memory CD4+ T cells from blood. The V call is TRBV7-6, the J call TRBJ2-3; D gene ambiguous. The TCR sequence derives from a man under 40 in good health. CDR3 loop: CASSPGTDTQYF. CDR3 nucleotides: TGTGCCAGCAGCCCCGGCACAGATACGCAGTATTTT.